This record covers a single T cell receptor (beta chain). Its antigen is still unknown. This sample is drawn from a study of T cell responses to AZD1222 COVID-19 vaccine. This CDR3 region has 16 residues. Germline V CDR1 and CDR2: LGHNT, FRNRAP. V lost 6 bases to trimming and J lost 3 bases, with 20 bases between them. Assay: immunoSEQ multiplex PCR; the TCRdb copy retains only in-frame clones and omits some. The data contain 200,000 or so clones, 85% to 95% of them singletons. Study outcomes and limitations: In a largely white British group with more females than males, clonal diversity was possibly underestimated.

V is TRBV12-5 and J is TRBJ1-1; tentatively, D is TRBD1 (5 bases). The receptor was isolated from an adult who received the AZD1222 COVID-19 vaccine. The sequencing here drew on peripheral blood, taken 28 days after the second AZD1222 dose. The CDR3: CASGVTPGRAHTEAFF. CDR3 coding DNA: TGTGCTAGTGGGGTAACTCCTGGCAGGGCCCACACTGAAGCTTTCTTT.